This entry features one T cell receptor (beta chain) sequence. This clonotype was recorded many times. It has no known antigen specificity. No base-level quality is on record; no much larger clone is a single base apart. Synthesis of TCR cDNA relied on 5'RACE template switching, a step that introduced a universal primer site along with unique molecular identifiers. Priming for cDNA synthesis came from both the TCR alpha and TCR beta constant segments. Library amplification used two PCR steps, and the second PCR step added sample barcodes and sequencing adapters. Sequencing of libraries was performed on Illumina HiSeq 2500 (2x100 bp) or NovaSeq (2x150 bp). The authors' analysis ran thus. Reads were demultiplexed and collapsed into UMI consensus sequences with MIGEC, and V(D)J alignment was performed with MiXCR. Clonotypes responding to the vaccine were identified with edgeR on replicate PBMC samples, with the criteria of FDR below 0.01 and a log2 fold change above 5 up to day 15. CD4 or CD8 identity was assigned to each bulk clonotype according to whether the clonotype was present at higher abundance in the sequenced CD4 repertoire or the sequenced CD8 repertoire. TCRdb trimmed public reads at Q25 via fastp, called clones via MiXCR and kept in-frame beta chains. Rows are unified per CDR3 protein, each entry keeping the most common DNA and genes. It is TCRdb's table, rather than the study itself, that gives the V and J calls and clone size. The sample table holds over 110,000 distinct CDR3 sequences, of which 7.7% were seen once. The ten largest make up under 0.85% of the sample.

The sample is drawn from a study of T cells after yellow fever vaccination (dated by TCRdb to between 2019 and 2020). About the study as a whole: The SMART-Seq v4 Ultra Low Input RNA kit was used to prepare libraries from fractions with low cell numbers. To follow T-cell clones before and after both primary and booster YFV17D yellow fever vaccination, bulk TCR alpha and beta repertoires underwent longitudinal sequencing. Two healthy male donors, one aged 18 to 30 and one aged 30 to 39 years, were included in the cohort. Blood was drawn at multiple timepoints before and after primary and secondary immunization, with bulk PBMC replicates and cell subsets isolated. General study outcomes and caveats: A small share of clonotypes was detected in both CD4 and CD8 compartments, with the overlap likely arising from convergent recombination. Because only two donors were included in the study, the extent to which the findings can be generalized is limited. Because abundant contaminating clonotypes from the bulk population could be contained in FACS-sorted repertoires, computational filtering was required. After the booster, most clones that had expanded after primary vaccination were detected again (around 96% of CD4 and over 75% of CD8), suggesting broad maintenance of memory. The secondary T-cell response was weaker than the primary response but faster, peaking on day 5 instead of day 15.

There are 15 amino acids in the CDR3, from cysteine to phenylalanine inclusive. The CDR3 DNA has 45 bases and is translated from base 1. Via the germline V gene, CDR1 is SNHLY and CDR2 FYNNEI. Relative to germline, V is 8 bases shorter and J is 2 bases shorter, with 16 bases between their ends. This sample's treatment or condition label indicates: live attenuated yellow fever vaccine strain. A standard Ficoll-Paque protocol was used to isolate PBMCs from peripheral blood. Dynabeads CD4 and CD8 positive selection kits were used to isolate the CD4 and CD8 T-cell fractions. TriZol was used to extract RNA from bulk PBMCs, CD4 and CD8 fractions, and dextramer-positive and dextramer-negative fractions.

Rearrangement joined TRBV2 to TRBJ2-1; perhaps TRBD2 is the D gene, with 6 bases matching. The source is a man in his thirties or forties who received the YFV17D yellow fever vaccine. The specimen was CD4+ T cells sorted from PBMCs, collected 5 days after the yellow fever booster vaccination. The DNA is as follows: TGTGCCAGCTCCCCAAGCGGGTTTACCTACAATGAGCAGTTCTTC. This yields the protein CASSPSGFTYNEQFF.